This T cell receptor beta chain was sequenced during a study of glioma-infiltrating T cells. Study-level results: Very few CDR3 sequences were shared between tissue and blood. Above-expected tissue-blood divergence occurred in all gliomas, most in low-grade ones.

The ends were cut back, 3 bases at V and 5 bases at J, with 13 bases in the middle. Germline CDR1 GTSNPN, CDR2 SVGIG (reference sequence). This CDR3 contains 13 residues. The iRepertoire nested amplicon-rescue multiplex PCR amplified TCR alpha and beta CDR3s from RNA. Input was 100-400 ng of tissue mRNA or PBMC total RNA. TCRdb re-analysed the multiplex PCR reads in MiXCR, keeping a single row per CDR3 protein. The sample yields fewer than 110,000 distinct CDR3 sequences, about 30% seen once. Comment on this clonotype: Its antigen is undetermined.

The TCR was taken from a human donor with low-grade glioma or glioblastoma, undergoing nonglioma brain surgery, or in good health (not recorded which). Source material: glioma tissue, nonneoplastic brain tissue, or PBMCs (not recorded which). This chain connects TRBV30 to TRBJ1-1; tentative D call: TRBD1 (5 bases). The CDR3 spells CAWSPGLSTEAFF. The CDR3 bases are TGTGCCTGGAGCCCAGGGTTGAGTACTGAAGCTTTCTTT.